These T cell receptor beta chains were read from a single sample in a study of blood T cells in healthy people across ages. TCRdb called the 5' RACE reads again in MiXCR, with one record for every CDR3 protein. This sample carries 1.5 million to 2 million distinct CDR3 sequences, approximately 28% of them seen once, and the ten largest clones take approximately 7.7%. The sequencing sample was made of blood. Receptors were obtained from a woman under 40 in good health. The CDR3 runs from the conserved cysteine through the conserved F or W. Each record gives: J gene, clone size, V gene, D gene, CDR3 DNA, CDR3 protein. The D gene is left open where the match is weak. Expanded clones get a size class; other rows say once, few or many, or leave the size out.

j_call: TRBJ1-6
clone_size: -
v_call: TRBV10-2
d_call: TRBD1
cdr3_nt: TGCGCCAGCAGGCAACAGGGGGCGGATTCACCCCTCCACTTT
cdr3_aa: CASRQQGADSPLHF

j_call: TRBJ2-3
clone_size: -
v_call: TRBV7-2
d_call: TRBD2
cdr3_nt: TGTGCCAGCAGCTACCCCCCAGCTAGCGGAAGCACAGATACGCGGTATTTT
cdr3_aa: CASSYPPASGSTDTRYF

j_call: TRBJ2-3
clone_size: few
v_call: TRBV6-1
d_call: TRBD2
cdr3_nt: TGTGCCAGCAGTGAAGTAGCGGGGGTTCCAGATACGCAGTATTTT
cdr3_aa: CASSEVAGVPDTQYF

j_call: TRBJ2-7
clone_size: few
v_call: TRBV29-1
d_call: -
cdr3_nt: TGCAGCGTTAAGTTGGGGGCGAATAAGTACAATGAGCAGTACTTC
cdr3_aa: CSVKLGANKYNEQYF

j_call: TRBJ2-4
clone_size: -
v_call: TRBV24-1
d_call: TRBD2
cdr3_nt: TGTGCCACCAGTGATCCCAGCGGGAGGAGCAATGAGCAGTACTTC
cdr3_aa: CATSDPSGRSNEQYF

j_call: TRBJ1-1
clone_size: -
v_call: TRBV6-1
d_call: -
cdr3_nt: TGTGCCAGCAGTCGGGGGACACTCTCCTCGGGTAAAACTGAAGCTTTCTTT
cdr3_aa: CASSRGTLSSGKTEAFF

j_call: TRBJ2-1
clone_size: few
v_call: TRBV7-9
d_call: -
cdr3_nt: TGTGCCAGCAGCAACCGCCCTACCCCTTTGTATGAGCAGTTCTTC
cdr3_aa: CASSNRPTPLYEQFF

j_call: TRBJ2-7
clone_size: few
v_call: TRBV30
d_call: -
cdr3_nt: TGTGCCTGGAGTGACCCCAGCGAGCAGTACTTC
cdr3_aa: CAWSDPSEQYF

j_call: TRBJ1-2
clone_size: -
v_call: TRBV2
d_call: -
cdr3_nt: TGTGCCAGCAAAGTCAACGGTGGCTACACCTTC
cdr3_aa: CASKVNGGYTF

j_call: TRBJ2-7
clone_size: few
v_call: TRBV2
d_call: TRBD1
cdr3_nt: TGTGCCAGCAGGGACAGGGCTAGGAACAATGAGCAGTACTTC
cdr3_aa: CASRDRARNNEQYF

j_call: TRBJ1-1
clone_size: -
v_call: TRBV27
d_call: -
cdr3_nt: TGTGCCAGCAGTTTACGGTGGGGCCGCGACACTGAAGCTTTCTTT
cdr3_aa: CASSLRWGRDTEAFF

j_call: TRBJ2-7
clone_size: many
v_call: TRBV11-2
d_call: TRBD2
cdr3_nt: TGTGCCAGCAGCTTCGTACTAGCGTCCCAACCCTACGAGCAGTACTTC
cdr3_aa: CASSFVLASQPYEQYF

j_call: TRBJ2-7
clone_size: many
v_call: TRBV20-1
d_call: TRBD2
cdr3_nt: TGCAGTGCCGACCTAGCGGGAGTAGTTCCGAACGAGCAGTACTTC
cdr3_aa: CSADLAGVVPNEQYF

j_call: TRBJ2-3
clone_size: few
v_call: TRBV7-2
d_call: TRBD2
cdr3_nt: TGTGCCAGCAGCTGGAGGGCTGGCCTTGGGACTAGCGGATTCACAGATACGCAGTATTTT
cdr3_aa: CASSWRAGLGTSGFTDTQYF

j_call: TRBJ2-7
clone_size: -
v_call: TRBV5-1
d_call: -
cdr3_nt: TGCGCCAGCAGCTTGACAGTCGGGTACGAGCAGTACTTC
cdr3_aa: CASSLTVGYEQYF

j_call: TRBJ2-7
clone_size: few
v_call: TRBV29-1
d_call: -
cdr3_nt: TGCAGCGTTGGAGGTGTGGGGTCCTACGAGCAGTACTTC
cdr3_aa: CSVGGVGSYEQYF

j_call: TRBJ2-7
clone_size: many
v_call: TRBV6-5
d_call: -
cdr3_nt: TGTGCCAGCAGTTCCTTCCGCGACAGGCTCTCCTACGAGCAGTACTTC
cdr3_aa: CASSSFRDRLSYEQYF

j_call: TRBJ2-5
clone_size: many
v_call: TRBV5-1
d_call: TRBD1
cdr3_nt: TGCGCCAGCAGCGACTCTACGACAGGGCAAGAGACCCAGTACTTC
cdr3_aa: CASSDSTTGQETQYF

j_call: TRBJ2-6
clone_size: -
v_call: TRBV7-2
d_call: -
cdr3_nt: TGTGCCAGCAGCTACCGTTCGGGGAGGGGGTCTGGGGCCAACGTCCTGACTTTC
cdr3_aa: CASSYRSGRGSGANVLTF

j_call: TRBJ2-2
clone_size: few
v_call: TRBV29-1
d_call: TRBD1
cdr3_nt: TGCAGCGTTGTCGGGACAGGGAACACCGGGGAGCTGTTTTTT
cdr3_aa: CSVVGTGNTGELFF

j_call: TRBJ2-7
clone_size: -
v_call: TRBV19
d_call: -
cdr3_nt: TGTGCCAGTAGTATGTACGAGCAGTACTTC
cdr3_aa: CASSMYEQYF

j_call: TRBJ2-5
clone_size: -
v_call: TRBV18
d_call: -
cdr3_nt: TGTGCCAGCTCACCGGGCGGCAGGGTCCAAGAGACCCAGTACTTC
cdr3_aa: CASSPGGRVQETQYF

j_call: TRBJ2-7
clone_size: many
v_call: TRBV6-2/TRBV6-3
d_call: -
cdr3_nt: TGTGCCAGCAGTTACTGGCAGGGAACCTACGAGCAGTACTTC
cdr3_aa: CASSYWQGTYEQYF

j_call: TRBJ2-7
clone_size: -
v_call: TRBV6-2/TRBV6-3
d_call: TRBD2
cdr3_nt: TGTGCCAGCAGTTACGGAACTAGCGGGAGGGCCGGCAAGCAGTACTTC
cdr3_aa: CASSYGTSGRAGKQYF

j_call: TRBJ2-5
clone_size: -
v_call: TRBV7-6
d_call: -
cdr3_nt: TGTGCCAGCAGCTTAAAGGACATTGCGTACCAAGAGACCCAGTACTTC
cdr3_aa: CASSLKDIAYQETQYF

j_call: TRBJ2-1
clone_size: -
v_call: TRBV20-1
d_call: TRBD1
cdr3_nt: TGCAGTGCTATCACATTCGGCGGGACAGGGGTCAATGAGCAGTTCTTC
cdr3_aa: CSAITFGGTGVNEQFF

j_call: TRBJ1-5
clone_size: few
v_call: TRBV12-3/TRBV12-4
d_call: TRBD1
cdr3_nt: TGTGCCAGCAGTCCGGGGGACAGGGCCTCGGGGCAGCCCCAGCATTTT
cdr3_aa: CASSPGDRASGQPQHF

j_call: TRBJ1-2
clone_size: -
v_call: TRBV7-9
d_call: -
cdr3_nt: TGTGCCAGCAGCTACAGGGCTGGAGGCTACACCTTC
cdr3_aa: CASSYRAGGYTF

j_call: TRBJ2-1
clone_size: many
v_call: TRBV7-2
d_call: TRBD2
cdr3_nt: TGTGCCAGCAGCCCCGGTGGGACTAGCGCCTACAATGAGCAGTTCTTC
cdr3_aa: CASSPGGTSAYNEQFF

j_call: TRBJ2-5
clone_size: few
v_call: TRBV7-7
d_call: -
cdr3_nt: TGTGCCAGCAGCCCAAGGGTGGAGCTCGCCCAGTACTTC
cdr3_aa: CASSPRVELAQYF

j_call: TRBJ2-3
clone_size: -
v_call: TRBV5-1
d_call: TRBD2
cdr3_nt: TGCGCCAGCAGTGACCTCCGGGCGGGGGACACAGATACGCAGTATTTT
cdr3_aa: CASSDLRAGDTDTQYF

j_call: TRBJ2-7
clone_size: few
v_call: TRBV30
d_call: -
cdr3_nt: TGTGCCTGGAGGAAAACAGCGTCGACCTACGAGCAGTACTTC
cdr3_aa: CAWRKTASTYEQYF

j_call: TRBJ2-7
clone_size: many
v_call: TRBV29-1
d_call: -
cdr3_nt: TGCAGCGCTGTTCAGTCCTACGAGCAGTACTTC
cdr3_aa: CSAVQSYEQYF

j_call: TRBJ2-7
clone_size: many
v_call: TRBV7-2
d_call: -
cdr3_nt: TGTGCCAGCAGCCCTCGGTCGGCTACCTACGAGCAGTACTTC
cdr3_aa: CASSPRSATYEQYF

j_call: TRBJ2-1
clone_size: many
v_call: TRBV7-2
d_call: TRBD2
cdr3_nt: TGTGCCAGCAGTCTGGGACTAGCAATTAATGAGCAGTTCTTC
cdr3_aa: CASSLGLAINEQFF

j_call: TRBJ2-5
clone_size: few
v_call: TRBV7-2
d_call: -
cdr3_nt: TGTGCCAGCAGCTTCTCTGACCGAGAGACCCAGTACTTC
cdr3_aa: CASSFSDRETQYF

j_call: TRBJ1-1
clone_size: few
v_call: TRBV10-3
d_call: -
cdr3_nt: TGTGCCATCAGTGTGGCGGAGAACACTGAAGCTTTCTTT
cdr3_aa: CAISVAENTEAFF

j_call: TRBJ2-1
clone_size: once
v_call: TRBV7-9
d_call: -
cdr3_nt: TGTGCCAGCAGCTTAGGTATGCAGGGCACGGGTTACAATGAGCAGTTCTTC
cdr3_aa: CASSLGMQGTGYNEQFF

j_call: TRBJ2-1
clone_size: few
v_call: TRBV14
d_call: TRBD1
cdr3_nt: TGTGCCAGCAGCCGGGACAGGGGACAGGGGGGTCGGAATGAGCAGTTCTTC
cdr3_aa: CASSRDRGQGGRNEQFF

j_call: TRBJ2-5
clone_size: -
v_call: TRBV12-3/TRBV12-4
d_call: -
cdr3_nt: TGTGCCGGCAGTTTTGGGTTTCAAGAGACCCAGTACTTC
cdr3_aa: CAGSFGFQETQYF

j_call: TRBJ1-5
clone_size: -
v_call: TRBV6-1
d_call: TRBD1
cdr3_nt: TGTGCCAGCAAGATCCGCCGGGACAGGGGCCTTAGCAATCAGCCCCAGCATTTT
cdr3_aa: CASKIRRDRGLSNQPQHF

j_call: TRBJ2-3
clone_size: -
v_call: TRBV10-2
d_call: TRBD2
cdr3_nt: TGCGCCAGCTGGCGGGGCGGGAGCGCCGCAGATACGCAGTATTTT
cdr3_aa: CASWRGGSAADTQYF

j_call: TRBJ2-1
clone_size: -
v_call: TRBV6-6
d_call: -
cdr3_nt: TGTGCCAGCAGTACGCCCGGGGGGCCCTACAATGAGCAGTTCTTC
cdr3_aa: CASSTPGGPYNEQFF

j_call: TRBJ2-4
clone_size: few
v_call: TRBV3-1
d_call: -
cdr3_nt: TGTGCCAGCAGCCAAGCCGGAGGTACGAACAATGAGCAGTACTTC
cdr3_aa: CASSQAGGTNNEQYF

j_call: TRBJ2-3
clone_size: -
v_call: TRBV12-3/TRBV12-4
d_call: TRBD1
cdr3_nt: TGTGCCAGCAGGGTTACAGGGGGCGCAGCAGATGCGCAGTATTTT
cdr3_aa: CASRVTGGAADAQYF

j_call: TRBJ2-7
clone_size: many
v_call: TRBV10-2
d_call: -
cdr3_nt: TGCGCCAGCAGTGATCAGGGCGAGCAGTACTTC
cdr3_aa: CASSDQGEQYF

j_call: TRBJ2-1
clone_size: -
v_call: TRBV7-9
d_call: TRBD2
cdr3_nt: TGTGCCAGCATTTATTGGACTAGCGGCAACAATGAGCAGTTCTTC
cdr3_aa: CASIYWTSGNNEQFF

j_call: TRBJ2-5
clone_size: -
v_call: TRBV7-2
d_call: TRBD2
cdr3_nt: TGTGCCAGCAGCCGGGGGGGGAGGGACTGGGAGACCCAGTACTTC
cdr3_aa: CASSRGGRDWETQYF

j_call: TRBJ2-3
clone_size: many
v_call: TRBV3-1
d_call: -
cdr3_nt: TGTGCCAGCAGCCAAGCGCGCGGAGCTAGCACAGATACGCAGTATTTT
cdr3_aa: CASSQARGASTDTQYF